What follows are 9 T cell receptor beta chains derived from one specimen sequenced in a study of graft-versus-host responses after intestinal transplantation. Only in-frame clones appear in the TCRdb table, and some are missing; sequencing was by immunoSEQ multiplex PCR. The data contain fewer than 65,000 clones, 80% to 90% of them seen just once; the ten biggest clones take up 0.62%. For these TCRs, the target antigens are not known. Sequenced here: unstimulated CD4+ T cells sorted from spleen or lymph node cells, sampled before transplant. The origin of the receptors is a human donor who was the organ donor for an intestinal transplant.

This rearrangement joins TRBV28 to TRBJ2-7, with no clear D. The germline V gene encodes CDR1 MDHEN and CDR2 SYDVKM. V was cut by 5 bases and J by 6 bases, with 20 bases left in between. This CDR3 contains 15 residues. The CDR3 coding sequence is TGTGCCAGCAGTCCTGGAGACTCCGTTATTCGCGAGCAGTACTTC. Amino acid sequence: CASSPGDSVIREQYF.

The rearrangement links TRBV5-4 to TRBJ2-1; 8 nucleotides match TRBD2. This CDR3 comprises 12 residues. The germline V gene has CDR1 SGHNT and CDR2 YYREEE (reference sequence). Unmatched junction bases numbered 3, after V lost 4 bases and J lost 9 bases. CDR3 protein: CASSPRGGEQFF. The CDR3 DNA reads as TGTGCCAGCAGCCCTCGGGGGGGTGAGCAGTTCTTC.

The chain combines TRBV6-6 with TRBJ2-2; TRBD2 aligns across 8 bases. Germline values: CDR1 MNHNY, CDR2 SVGAGI (reference sequence). The CDR3 spans 16 residues. Trimming at V came to 6 bases and at J to 5 bases, leaving 11 bases not matched to a gene. The DNA of the CDR3 is TGTGCCAGCAGATACCCCGGGGGGGTGGGTACCGGGGAGCTGTTTTTT. Its protein product is CASRYPGGVGTGELFF.

The J gene is TRBJ2-3, the V gene TRBV7-2; TRBD2 agrees at 10 bases. This CDR3 has 17 amino acids. With V trimmed by 5 bases and J by 7 bases, 15 bases remained unmatched. Germline V lookup: CDR1 SGHTA, CDR2 FQGNSA. This chain's CDR3 is CASSPAGLAFRGNTQYF. The CDR3 nucleotides read TGTGCCAGCAGCCCCGCGGGACTAGCGTTCCGGGGGAATACGCAGTATTTT.

V usage is TRBV5-4 and J usage is TRBJ2-4, with D perhaps TRBD1 (6 bases). The CDR3 has 13 amino acids. Germline values: CDR1 SGHNT, CDR2 YYREEE (reference sequence). The V end lost 7 bases, the J end lost 9 bases, and 17 bases lay between the germline ends. The CDR3 nucleotides read TGTGCCAGCGGCGGACAGTCGAGGGGCATTCAGTACTTC. This encodes CASGGQSRGIQYF. Full variable domain (missing parts from reference TRBV5-4 and TRBJ2-4): ETGVTQSPTHLIKTRGQQVTLRCSSQSGHNTVSWYQQALGQGPQFIFQYYREEENGRGNFPPRFSGLQFPNYSSELNVNALELDDSALYLCASGGQSRGIQYFGAGTRLSVL.

This chain connects TRBV27 to TRBJ1-1; 7 bases line up with TRBD1. V shed 8 bases, J shed 1 base, and the junction held 7 bases outside the gene matches. The CDR3 consists of 14 residues. Germline CDR1 is MNHEY and CDR2 is SMNVEV (reference sequence). CDR3 nucleotides: TGTGCCAGCGCCCGACAGGGCCCGAACACTGAAGCTTTCTTT. Translated, it gives CASARQGPNTEAFF.

This clone was seen just once. The chain carries TRBV6-1 and TRBJ1-2, with 8 bases matching TRBD1. Trimming cost V 4 bases and J 3 bases; bases outside gene matches: 4. The germline CDR1 and CDR2 sequences are MNHNS and SASEGT. The CDR3 is made up of 14 amino acids. The CDR3: CASSVGQGDYGYTF. The CDR3 DNA follows: TGTGCCAGCAGTGTTGGACAGGGCGACTATGGCTACACCTTC.

J is TRBJ2-1 and V is TRBV5-6, with 14 bases lining up with TRBD2. The CDR3 sequence is 15 residues long. V lost 3 bases, J lost 6 bases, and 2 bases stayed unmatched. Germline values: CDR1 SGHDT, CDR2 YYEEEE. As DNA, the CDR3 is TGTGCCAGCAGCTGGGGGACTAGCGGGAGCAATGAGCAGTTCTTC. It is translated as CASSWGTSGSNEQFF.

This clone was observed a handful of times. This sequence joins TRBV2 and TRBJ1-2; tentatively, D is TRBD1 (5 bases). Looked up from germline, CDR1 is SNHLY and CDR2 is FYNNEI. This CDR3 has 12 residues. Between the trimmed V and J ends, which lost 6 bases and 6 bases, there was a span of 11 bases. The CDR3 sequence: CASSLLRDGYTF. The DNA for the CDR3 is TGTGCCAGCAGCTTACTCAGGGATGGCTACACCTTC. Complete variable domain (other parts from reference TRBV2 and TRBJ1-2): EPEVTQTPSHQVTQMGQEVILRCVPISNHLYFYWYRQILGQKVEFLVSFYNNEISEKSEIFDDQFSVERPDGSNFTLKIRSTKLEDSAMYFCASSLLRDGYTFGSGTRLTVV.